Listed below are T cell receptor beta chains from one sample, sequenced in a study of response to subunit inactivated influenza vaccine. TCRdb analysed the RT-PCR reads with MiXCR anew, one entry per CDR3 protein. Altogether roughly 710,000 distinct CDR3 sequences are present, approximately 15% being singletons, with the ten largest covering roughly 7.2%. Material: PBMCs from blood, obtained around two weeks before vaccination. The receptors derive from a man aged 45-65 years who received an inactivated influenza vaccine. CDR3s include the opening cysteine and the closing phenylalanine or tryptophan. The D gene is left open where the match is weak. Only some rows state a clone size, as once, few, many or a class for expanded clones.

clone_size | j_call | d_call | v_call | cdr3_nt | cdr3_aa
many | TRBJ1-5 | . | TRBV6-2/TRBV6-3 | TGTGCCAGCAGTCCTCCTCAACTTGGGGCGGGTATTGGCAATCAGCCCCAGCATTTT | CASSPPQLGAGIGNQPQHF
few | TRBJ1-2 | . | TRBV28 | TGTGCCAGCAGTTTCCGGGGGCGACTTTCTAACTATGGCTACACCTTC | CASSFRGRLSNYGYTF
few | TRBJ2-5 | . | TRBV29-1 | TGCAGCGTTGGTAGCGGCCAGGCCCAGTACTTC | CSVGSGQAQYF
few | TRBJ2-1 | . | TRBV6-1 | TGTGCCAGCAGGCGGGCGGGGCTGTATGAGCAGTTCTTC | CASRRAGLYEQFF
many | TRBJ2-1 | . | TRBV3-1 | TGTGCCAGTAGGGACATATACAATGAGCAGTTCTTC | CASRDIYNEQFF
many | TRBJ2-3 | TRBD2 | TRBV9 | TGTGCCAGCAGCCTCACAGCGGGATCAGATACGCAGTATTTT | CASSLTAGSDTQYF
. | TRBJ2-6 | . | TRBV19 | TGTGCCAGTACCCAGGGCTCAGGGTCTGGGCCCAACGTCCTGACTTTC | CASTQGSGSGPNVLTF
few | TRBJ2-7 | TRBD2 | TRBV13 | TGTGCCAGCAGCTTAGGGAGGGAGCGGGGGGTACCCTACGAGCAGTACTTC | CASSLGRERGVPYEQYF
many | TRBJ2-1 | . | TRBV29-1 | TGCAGCGTGAGGTTGTCCACCTACAATGAGCAGTTCTTC | CSVRLSTYNEQFF
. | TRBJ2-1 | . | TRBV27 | TGTGCCAGCAGTTTATTTTCCTACAATGAGCAGTTCTTC | CASSLFSYNEQFF
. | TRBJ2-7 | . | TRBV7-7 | TGTGCCAGCAGGACCCCCCTCTTTGCAGGGTTGACTAACGAGCAGTACTTC | CASRTPLFAGLTNEQYF
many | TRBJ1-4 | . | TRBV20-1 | TGCAGTGCCCAAGCGGACGGTAATGAAAAACTGTTTTTT | CSAQADGNEKLFF
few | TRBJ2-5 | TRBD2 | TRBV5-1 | TGCGCCAGCAGCTTGATGACTAGCATGGAGACCCAGTACTTC | CASSLMTSMETQYF
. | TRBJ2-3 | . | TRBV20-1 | TGCAGTGCTAGTCCAGCGATGTCGGAAGATACGCAGTATTTT | CSASPAMSEDTQYF
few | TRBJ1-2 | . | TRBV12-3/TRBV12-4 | TGTGCCAGCAGTTTGGCCGGACGGACGTATGGCTACACCTTC | CASSLAGRTYGYTF
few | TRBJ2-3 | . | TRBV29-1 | TGCAGCGTTGAAACCCCCAGCGGGCGACTGCATAGCACAGATACGCAGTATTTT | CSVETPSGRLHSTDTQYF
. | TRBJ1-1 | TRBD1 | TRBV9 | TGTGCCAGCAGGCCGGGACAGAGAAACACTGAAGCTTTCTTT | CASRPGQRNTEAFF
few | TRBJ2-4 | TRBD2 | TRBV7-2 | TGTGCCAGCAGCTCACCCCGGACTAGCGGGAACATTCAGTACTTC | CASSSPRTSGNIQYF
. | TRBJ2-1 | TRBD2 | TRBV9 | TGTGCCAGCAGCCCGGGGACTAGCGGGAGTGTGGATGAGCAGTTCTTC | CASSPGTSGSVDEQFF
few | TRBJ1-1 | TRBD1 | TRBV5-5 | TGTGCCAGCAGCTTGGAAGGGACAGGGACCACTGAAGCTTTCTTT | CASSLEGTGTTEAFF
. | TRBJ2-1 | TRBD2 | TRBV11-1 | TGTGCCAGCAGCTATACTACCGGGACTAGCGGGGACTACAATGAGCAGTTCTTC | CASSYTTGTSGDYNEQFF
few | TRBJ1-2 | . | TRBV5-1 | TGCGCCAGCAGCTTGGAACAGTATGGCTACACCTTC | CASSLEQYGYTF
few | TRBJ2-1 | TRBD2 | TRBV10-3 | TGTGCCATCAGTGAGCCTGGACTAGCGCCTAACAATGAGCAGTTCTTC | CAISEPGLAPNNEQFF
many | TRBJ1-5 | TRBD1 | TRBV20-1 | TGCAGTGCTACAGGGGACAGGGGGAGCTTTTTGAGCAATCAGCCCCAGCATTTT | CSATGDRGSFLSNQPQHF
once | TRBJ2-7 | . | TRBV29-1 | TGCAGCGTTTTCGGGTTCTACGAGCAGTACTTC | CSVFGFYEQYF
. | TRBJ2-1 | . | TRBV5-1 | TGCGCCAGCAGCCCCTGGGTGGAGGACTATTACAATGAGCAGTTCTTC | CASSPWVEDYYNEQFF
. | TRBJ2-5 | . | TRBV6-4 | TGTGCCAGCAGTGACTGCTCGGTATCTCAAGAGACCCAGTACTTC | CASSDCSVSQETQYF
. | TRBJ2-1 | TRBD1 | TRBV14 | TGTGCCAGCGGCCCGTTGGGACAGGGTGACAATGAGCAGTTCTTC | CASGPLGQGDNEQFF
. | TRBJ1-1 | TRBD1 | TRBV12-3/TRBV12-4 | TGTGCCAGCACTCTACAGGGGGGGAGTGCTGAAGCTTTCTTT | CASTLQGGSAEAFF
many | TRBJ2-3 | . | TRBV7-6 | TGTGCCAGCAGCTTGCTGGGGATAGATACGCAGTATTTT | CASSLLGIDTQYF
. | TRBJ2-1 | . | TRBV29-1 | TGCAGCGTCTTACCAGGGGAGTTTACCTACAATGAGCAGTTCTTC | CSVLPGEFTYNEQFF
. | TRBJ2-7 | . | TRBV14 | TGTGCCAGCAGCCACCGGGACGGGTACTACGAGCAGTACTTC | CASSHRDGYYEQYF
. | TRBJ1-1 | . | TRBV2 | TGTGCCAGCAGTGAAGCACGGAGGGGAGACACTGAAGCTTTCTTT | CASSEARRGDTEAFF
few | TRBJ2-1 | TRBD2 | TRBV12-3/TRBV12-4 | TGTGCCAGCATGGGTCGGCTAGCTAGCGGGAGGGCGTCATTCTTC | CASMGRLASGRASFF
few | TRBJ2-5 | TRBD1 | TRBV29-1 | TGCAGCGTTGAGTACAGGGGTCAAGAGACCCAGTACTTC | CSVEYRGQETQYF
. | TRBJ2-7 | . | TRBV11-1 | TGTGCCAGCAGCTCCACACTGCTCCCTAAGGAGCAGTACTTC | CASSSTLLPKEQYF
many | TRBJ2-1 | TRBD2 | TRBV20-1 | TGCAGTGCTACTAGCGGGAGGGCCTACAATGAGCAGTTCTTC | CSATSGRAYNEQFF
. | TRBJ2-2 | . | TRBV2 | TGTGCCAGTTCGACGGGACCGGGTGTTTCCGGGGAGCTGTTTTTT | CASSTGPGVSGELFF
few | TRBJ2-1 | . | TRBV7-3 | TGTGCCAGCTCGTTGGGGACACCCAATGAGCAGTTCTTC | CASSLGTPNEQFF
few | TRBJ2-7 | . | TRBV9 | TGTGCCAGCAGCGTAGGTTCGCAGGGTGGGGAGCAGTACTTC | CASSVGSQGGEQYF
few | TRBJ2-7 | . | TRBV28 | TGTGCCAGCAGTTTATTTCCGAAGAAGGGGAGAGAGCAGTACTTC | CASSLFPKKGREQYF
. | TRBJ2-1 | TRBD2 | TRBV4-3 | TGCGCCAGCAGCCAAGATCGCCCTAGCGGGGCCCACAATGAGCAGTTCTTC | CASSQDRPSGAHNEQFF
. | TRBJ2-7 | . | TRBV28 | TGTGCCAGCAGTCTTACCGGGGCCCTGGTTCTCTACGAGCAGTACTTC | CASSLTGALVLYEQYF
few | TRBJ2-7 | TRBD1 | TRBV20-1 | TGCAGTGCTAGAGATTTGACAGGGGGCCACGAGCAGTACTTC | CSARDLTGGHEQYF
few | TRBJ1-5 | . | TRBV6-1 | TGTGCCAGCAGTCAGGGCGAAAGGATGCCCCAGCATTTT | CASSQGERMPQHF
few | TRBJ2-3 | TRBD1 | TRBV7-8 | TGTGCCAGCAGCCCATACAGGGGGTCCCCCCCGGATACGCAGTATTTT | CASSPYRGSPPDTQYF
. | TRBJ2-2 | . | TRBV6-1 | TGTGCCAGCAGCCCCGGGGCTGGCGGGGAGCTGTTTTTT | CASSPGAGGELFF
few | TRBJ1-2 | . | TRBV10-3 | TGTGCCATCAGTGAGTCCAGGGATGGCTACACCTTC | CAISESRDGYTF